Shown below are 23 T cell receptor beta chains from a single sample sequenced in a study of blood T cell repertoires in COVID-19. Libraries were prepared by immunoSEQ multiplex PCR; TCRdb keeps only in-frame clonotypes and omits some of them. The data show approximately 200,000 clones, roughly three quarters seen once. The specimen was peripheral blood. The source of these receptors is a woman older than 75 with COVID-19, enrolled during active disease.

In this sample, this clone turned up a few times. This sequence joins TRBV6-5 and TRBJ2-2; 7 bases agree with TRBD2. The junction had 9 bases not matched to a gene; V was cut back by 7 bases and J by 4 bases. The CDR3 covers 15 residues. The germline V gene encodes CDR1 MNHEY and CDR2 SVGAGI. The CDR3 coding sequence is TGTGCCAGCACGGGGCTAGCGGAGGGCACCGGGGAGCTGTTTTTT. This codes for CASTGLAEGTGELFF.

V and J are TRBV3-1 (or the pseudogene TRBV3-2) and TRBJ1-2; 8 nucleotides line up with TRBD1. The CDR3 loop spans 15 amino acids. After removal of 4 bases from V and 2 bases from J, the junction contained 6 bases not matched to a gene. CDR1 and CDR2 (germline): LGHDT, YNNKEL (reference sequence). CDR3 loop: CASSRTTGANYGYTF. The CDR3 DNA sequence: TGTGCCAGCAGCCGAACGACAGGGGCCAACTATGGCTACACCTTC.

V and J are TRBV9 and TRBJ1-2; no clear D. Trimming shortened V by 3 bases and J by 0 bases, and 9 bases separated the two germline ends. Germline V gives CDR1 SGDLS, CDR2 YYNGEE. This CDR3 has 14 amino acids. For the CDR3, the DNA is TGTGCCAGCAGCGCGGGAGGTTCTAACTATGGCTACACCTTC. The encoded protein is CASSAGGSNYGYTF. The full variable domain, rest sourced from reference TRBV9 and TRBJ1-2, is DSGVTQTPKHLITATGQRVTLRCSPRSGDLSVYWYQQSLDQGLQFLIQYYNGEERAKGNILERFSAQQFPDLHSELNLSSLELGDSALYFCASSAGGSNYGYTFGSGTRLTVV.

V gene TRBV6-6 combines with J gene TRBJ2-7; no firm D call. The CDR3 covers 15 residues. Germline V gene lookup returns CDR1 MNHNY and CDR2 SVGAGI (reference sequence). Trimming took 5 bases from V and 7 from J, leaving 21 bases between them. For the CDR3, the DNA is TGTGCCAGCAGTGATCGAGACAAACCCACATGGGAGCAGTACTTC. Amino acid sequence: CASSDRDKPTWEQYF.

The rearrangement joins TRBV3-1 (or the pseudogene TRBV3-2) to TRBJ1-2, with a possible D match to TRBD1 (6 bases). V was trimmed by 7 bases and J by 8 bases, leaving 20 bases between them. The CDR3 is made up of 14 amino acids. Germline lookup yields CDR1 LGHDT and CDR2 YNNKEL (reference sequence). CDR3 DNA: TGTGCCAGCACCTTCACGGGGGGCAACGGGGGCTACACCTTC. Amino acid sequence: CASTFTGGNGGYTF.

This clone was seen a handful of times. The V and J genes are TRBV19 and TRBJ2-5, with TRBD1 matching 9 bases. V was clipped by 3 bases and J by 1 base; unmatched bases: 3. Germline CDR1 is LNHDA and CDR2 is SQIVND (reference sequence). This CDR3 has 15 residues. Here the CDR3 reads CASSIGTGFQETQYF. The CDR3 nucleotides are TGTGCCAGTAGTATCGGGACAGGGTTCCAAGAGACCCAGTACTTC.

The rearrangement uses TRBV5-4 and TRBJ2-3; D not certain. The CDR3 spans 14 residues. The V gene's germline CDR1 is SGHNT and CDR2 YYREEE (reference sequence). V dropped 0 bases and J dropped 1 base, with 6 bases sitting between them. CDR3 DNA sequence: TGTGCCAGCAGCTTGGGTTCTGGCACAGATACGCAGTATTTT. Its protein is CASSLGSGTDTQYF.

This chain joins TRBV15 and TRBJ2-1; D is unresolved. Trimming pared 0 bases from V and 4 bases from J, leaving 7 bases between. There are 14 residues in the CDR3. Germline loops: CDR1 LNHNV, CDR2 YYDKDF (reference sequence). The DNA of the CDR3 is TGTGCCACCAGCAGAGATCGAGAGTACAATGAGCAGTTCTTC. As protein: CATSRDREYNEQFF. Filled out from reference TRBV15 and TRBJ2-1, the complete variable domain reads DAMVIQNPRYQVTQFGKPVTLSCSQTLNHNVMYWYQQKSSQAPKLLFHYYDKDFNNEADTPDNFQSRRPNTSFCFLDIRSPGLGDTAMYLCATSRDREYNEQFFGPGTRLTVL.

The CDR3 sequence is CASRGSSLHF. In DNA form, the CDR3 reads TGTGCCAGTCGAGGTTCGTCCCTCCACTTT. The chain is built from TRBV19 and TRBJ1-6; D is unclear. Trimming removed 8 bases at V and 14 bases at J, with 10 bases between. The CDR3 is made up of 10 amino acids. CDR1 LNHDA and CDR2 SQIVND come from the germline V gene (reference sequence). The variable domain in full, with the rest retrieved from reference TRBV19 and TRBJ1-6, is DGGITQSPKYLFRKEGQNVTLSCEQNLNHDAMYWYRQDPGQGLRLIYYSQIVNDFQKGDIAEGYSVSREKKESFPLTVTSAQKNPTAFYLCASRGSSLHFGNGTRLTVT.

This sequence joins TRBV7-2 and TRBJ2-1; D gene ambiguous. Trimming removed 6 bases at V and 0 bases at J, with 12 bases between. CDR3 length: 15 amino acids. The V gene's germline CDR1 is SGHTA and CDR2 FQGNSA. DNA of the CDR3: TGTGCCAGCAGACCCGGTACGTACTCCTACAATGAGCAGTTCTTC. Translation: CASRPGTYSYNEQFF.

The chain uses TRBV5-1 and TRBJ1-1; 7 bases agree with TRBD1. The ends lost 2 bases at V and 5 bases at J; junction bases unmatched: 9. From germline, CDR1 is SGHRS and CDR2 YFSETQ. There are 15 residues in the CDR3. The CDR3: CASSFHRDRGTEAFF. DNA of the CDR3: TGCGCCAGCAGCTTTCACCGGGACAGAGGAACTGAAGCTTTCTTT. The full variable domain, completed using reference TRBV5-1 and TRBJ1-1, is KAGVTQTPRYLIKTRGQQVTLSCSPISGHRSVSWYQQTPGQGLQFLFEYFSETQRNKGNFPGRFSGRQFSNSRSEMNVSTLELGDSALYLCASSFHRDRGTEAFFGQGTRLTVV.

V and J are TRBV7-8 and TRBJ1-1, with no clear D. The V gene's germline CDR1 is SGHVS and CDR2 FQNEAQ. Trimming took 5 bases from V and 1 from J, leaving 11 bases between them. The length of the CDR3 is 14 residues. The CDR3 DNA follows: TGTGCCAGCAGCCCCCCAACAAGGAACACTGAAGCTTTCTTT. This gives the protein CASSPPTRNTEAFF.

Here the CDR3 DNA reads TGTGCCAGCAGCCCTCAGTATGGAGGAAGTTCTTGGGTTAACTATGGCTACACCTTC. It is translated as CASSPQYGGSSWVNYGYTF. The V call is TRBV14, the J call TRBJ1-2, with D hard to call. This CDR3 region has 19 residues. CDR1 and CDR2 (germline): SGHDN, FVKESK. V lost 4 bases and J lost 1, with 25 bases in between. The variable domain in full, with the rest retrieved from reference TRBV14 and TRBJ1-2, is EAGVTQFPSHSVIEKGQTVTLRCDPISGHDNLYWYRRVMGKEIKFLLHFVKESKQDESGMPNNRFLAERTGGTYSTLKVQPAELEDSGVYFCASSPQYGGSSWVNYGYTFGSGTRLTVV.

The V and J genes are TRBV4-1 and TRBJ2-7; TRBD1 is a possible D gene (5 bases). V gave up 1 base and J gave up 4 bases, with 11 bases separating them. CDR3 length: 14 amino acids. Germline-derived CDR1 and CDR2 are MGHRA and YSYEKL. This CDR3 is CASSQVQGGYEQYF. CDR3 coding DNA: TGCGCCAGCAGCCAAGTCCAGGGTGGATACGAGCAGTACTTC.

This clone is a singleton in its sample. This chain links TRBV29-1 with TRBJ2-7, with D possibly being TRBD2 (6 bases). Trimming shortened V by 3 bases and J by 3 bases, and 15 bases separated the two germline ends. CDR3 length equals 14 residues. Germline-derived CDR1 and CDR2 are SQVTM and ANQGSEA. This CDR3 is CSVEGSGGVYEQYF. The CDR3 nucleotides read TGCAGCGTTGAGGGCTCTGGCGGGGTCTACGAGCAGTACTTC.

The chain carries TRBV25-1 and TRBJ1-2, with a weak D call TRBD1 (6 bases). Germline V gene lookup returns CDR1 MGHDK and CDR2 SYGVNS. Trimming removed 3 bases from V and 4 bases from J, with 18 bases in between. This CDR3 is 16 amino acids long. The CDR3 loop is CASSDPSGGGVYGYTF. The CDR3 region has the DNA TGTGCCAGCAGTGATCCCTCGGGGGGGGGCGTCTATGGCTACACCTTC.

The chain employs TRBV7-9 and TRBJ2-7; D unresolved. Germline V CDR1 and CDR2: SEHNR, FQNEAQ (reference sequence). V dropped 1 base and J dropped 1 base, with 8 bases sitting between them. The CDR3 sequence is 14 residues long. CDR3 nucleotides: TGTGCCAGCAGCTTAGACAGATTTTCCTACGAGCAGTACTTC. It encodes CASSLDRFSYEQYF.

The chain has TRBV5-1 and TRBJ2-1, with TRBD1 identical over 7 bases. The length of the CDR3 is 15 residues. Germline assignment: CDR1 SGHRS and CDR2 YFSETQ. Germline trimming cut 7 bases from V and 4 bases from J; bases unmatched to any gene: 11. CDR3 protein: CASGQQGLEYNEQFF. For the CDR3, the DNA is TGCGCCAGCGGCCAACAGGGGTTAGAGTACAATGAGCAGTTCTTC. The full variable domain, completed using reference TRBV5-1 and TRBJ2-1, is KAGVTQTPRYLIKTRGQQVTLSCSPISGHRSVSWYQQTPGQGLQFLFEYFSETQRNKGNFPGRFSGRQFSNSRSEMNVSTLELGDSALYLCASGQQGLEYNEQFFGPGTRLTVL.

This clone occurred a few times. This chain links TRBV9 with TRBJ1-6; TRBD1 matches 7 bases. With V trimmed by 3 bases and J by 10 bases, 7 bases remained unmatched. The CDR3 totals 14 residues. The germline V gene has CDR1 SGDLS and CDR2 YYNGEE. The CDR3 spells CASSEGQTGSPLHF. CDR3 nucleotides: TGTGCCAGCAGCGAGGGACAGACCGGGTCACCCCTCCACTTT.

V is TRBV5-4 and J is TRBJ1-1; TRBD1 is a possible D gene (5 bases). The ends were cut back, 7 bases at V and 1 base at J, with 11 bases in the middle. The CDR3 is 13 residues long. CDR1 SGHNT and CDR2 YYREEE come from the germline V gene (reference sequence). The CDR3 sequence is CASHSQGNTEAFF. CDR3 sequence (DNA): TGTGCCAGCCATTCCCAGGGGAACACTGAAGCTTTCTTT.

This chain uses TRBV18 with TRBJ2-7; tentative D call: TRBD2 (6 bases). Deletions cut 2 bases from V and 3 bases from J, with 8 bases between. CDR1 is KGHSH, CDR2 LQKENI, per germline. This CDR3 has 13 amino acids. The CDR3 DNA is TGTGCCAGCTCACCAGGGGGGTTCTACGAGCAGTACTTC. It translates to CASSPGGFYEQYF.

CDR3 nucleotides: TGCAGCGCCGGGAGCTACGAGCAGTACTTC. It is translated as CSAGSYEQYF. The chain uses TRBV29-1 and TRBJ2-7; D possibly corresponds to TRBD2 (6 bases). This CDR3 contains 10 residues. Germline lookup yields CDR1 SQVTM and CDR2 ANQGSEA. The germline V and J ends were trimmed by 7 bases and 3 bases, with 7 bases remaining between them.

This rearrangement joins TRBV5-1 to TRBJ2-1, with 7 positions matching TRBD2. This CDR3 is built from 15 residues. Trimming at V came to 3 bases and at J to 8 bases, leaving 11 bases not matched to a gene. CDR1 and CDR2 (germline): SGHRS, YFSETQ. The CDR3 DNA sequence: TGCGCCAGCAGCTCATCGTCAGCGGGGAGGGATGAGCAGTTCTTC. The encoded protein is CASSSSSAGRDEQFF.